These T cell receptor beta chains were read from a single sample in a study of cytomegalovirus exposure and HLA in healthy donors. Profiling relied on immunoSEQ multiplex PCR, and the TCRdb table lists in-frame clones only, not all of them. The sample holds 110,000 to 150,000 clones, more than 80% seen once. The source material was PBMCs. These receptors all stem from a woman aged 40-49 years in good health and CMV-seropositive. Both conserved end residues are part of each CDR3.

V | CDR3
TRBV5-5 | CASSSLAGNTDTQYF
TRBV6-4 | CASSQDYGYEQYF
TRBV29-1 | CSVRDRVGGETQYF
TRBV4-1 | CASSPIAHTGELFF
TRBV5-1 | CASSLGHSVESAQHF
TRBV6-5 | CASSLPGQGMNTEAFF
TRBV28 | CASGSGTGSRGTEAFF
TRBV4-1 | CASRDRASGGPQEAFF
TRBV30 | CAFGNSRIYF
TRBV7-3 | CASSLGLAGGTDTQYF
TRBV6-1 | CASSARESGNTIYF
TRBV15 | CATSRQTSGRETQYF
TRBV7-2 | CASSPFLRGGVAKNIQYF
TRBV11-3 | CASSNLDRWGERTNEQFF
TRBV4-2 | CASSRAGSGLEETQYF
TRBV28 | CASTSLAGTSGTHTDTQYF
TRBV30 | CAWSEETGRYEQYF
TRBV20-1 | CSARALNEQFF
TRBV4-1 | CASSQREVGTSGEKLFF
TRBV9 | CATARGGGAGADTQYF
TRBV14 | CASSQVGRRETQYF
TRBV6-1 | CASPAGTGNYSPLHF
TRBV7-9 | CASSLGTGDEQYF
TRBV4-2 | CASSGSGRMVEQYF
TRBV5-1 | CASSFDGSNQPQHF
TRBV6-1 | CASSENRFNGYEQFF
TRBV28 | CASSLNRGAGETQYF
TRBV30 | CAWSSWGGQVTEAFF
TRBV4-2 | CASSHMTSGNNEQFF
TRBV10-2 | CASQVAGQGRSREQYF
TRBV5-1 | CASSIGQGAWEQYF
TRBV28 | CASSLGGVDTEAFF
TRBV4-2 | CASSQVMDSGYTF
TRBV6-6 | CASRSTSAHEAFF
TRBV7-9 | CSSSPGGDEQFF
TRBV5-1 | CASSLKQGGGEKLFF
TRBV27 | CASSFSPTLQPQHF
TRBV11-2 | CASSLESVPSIYF
TRBV7-2 | CASSLAGPDTYNEQFF
TRBV7-6 | CASSLTAGGSYNEQFF
TRBV7-2 | CASSTWSNTEAFF
TRBV28 | CAVTPQGVNTEAFF
TRBV2 | CASKTGVETDTQYF
TRBV10-3 | CAISPDRGRSEAFF
TRBV29-1 | CSVGEALRTEAFF
TRBV5-5 | CASNSRDREGTQYF
TRBV9 | CASSPQLKGRLAAQYF
TRBV7-8 | CASSLGAGRNTDTQYF
TRBV4-3 | CASSQASGRNTGELFF
TRBV7-8 | CASSLGSRDRGTDTQYF
TRBV6-6 | CASSYSPGGTYEQYF
TRBV11-2 | CASSLGLSGYGYTF
TRBV19 | CASSMGQGYEQYF
TRBV7-2 | CASSQDRGAEKLFF
TRBV9 | CASSVAEGPSLDNEQFF
TRBV10-3 | CAISETRTGNTGELFF
TRBV23-1 | CASSLTDRGNEQFF
TRBV7-2 | CASSSQGAIYGYTF